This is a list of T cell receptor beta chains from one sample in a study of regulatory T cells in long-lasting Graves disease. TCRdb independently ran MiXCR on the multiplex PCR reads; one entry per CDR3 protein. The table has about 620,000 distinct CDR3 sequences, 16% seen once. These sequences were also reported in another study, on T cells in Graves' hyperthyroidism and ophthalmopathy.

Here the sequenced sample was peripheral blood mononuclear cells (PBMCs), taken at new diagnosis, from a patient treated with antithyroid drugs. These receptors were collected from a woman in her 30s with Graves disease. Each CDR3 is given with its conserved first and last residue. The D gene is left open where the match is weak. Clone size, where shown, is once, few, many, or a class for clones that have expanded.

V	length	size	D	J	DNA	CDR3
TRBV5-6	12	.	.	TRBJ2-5	TGTGCCAGCAGCTGGGACTCAGGGACCCAGTACTTC	CASSWDSGTQYF
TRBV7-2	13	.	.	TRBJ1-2	TGTGCCAGCAGCGAAAACAGGGTCGGAGGCTACACCTTC	CASSENRVGGYTF
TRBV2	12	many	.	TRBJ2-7	TGTGCCAGCAGCCCCGGTTATTACGAGCAGTACTTC	CASSPGYYEQYF
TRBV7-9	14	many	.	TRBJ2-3	TGTGCCAGCAGCCCCGGGCTAGCCACAGATACGCAGTATTTT	CASSPGLATDTQYF
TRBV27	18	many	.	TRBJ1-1	TGTGCCAGCAGTTCGGTGAAAGGGGCCGGGGGGATGAACACTGAAGCTTTCTTT	CASSSVKGAGGMNTEAFF
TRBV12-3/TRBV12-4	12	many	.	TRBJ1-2	TGTGCCAGCAGCCAACAGGGCTATGGCTACACCTTC	CASSQQGYGYTF
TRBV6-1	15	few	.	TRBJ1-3	TGTGCCAGCAGTGAAAGGGGGGACTCTGGAAACACCATATATTTT	CASSERGDSGNTIYF
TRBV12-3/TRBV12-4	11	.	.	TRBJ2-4	TGTGCCAGCAGTTGGGTTGGCATTCAGTACTTC	CASSWVGIQYF
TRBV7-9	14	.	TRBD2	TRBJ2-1	TGTGCCAGCAGCTTCTTGGGACTAGCGGATGAGCAGTTCTTC	CASSFLGLADEQFF
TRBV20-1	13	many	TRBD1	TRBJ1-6	TGCAGTGCTAGGGACAGGGGAAATTCACCCCTCCACTTT	CSARDRGNSPLHF
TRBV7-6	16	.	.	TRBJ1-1	TGTGCCAGCAGCTTAGCGGGAGAGGGGGTAAATACTGAAGCTTTCTTT	CASSLAGEGVNTEAFF
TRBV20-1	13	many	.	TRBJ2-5	TGCAGTGCTTCGGACGGGTACCAAGAGACCCAGTACTTC	CSASDGYQETQYF
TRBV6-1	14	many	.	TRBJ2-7	TGTGCCAGCAGCCTCGGACGGGGGAGCTACGAGCAGTACTTC	CASSLGRGSYEQYF
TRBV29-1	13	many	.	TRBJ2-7	TGCAGCGTAAAGCGGGTTGGAGGGATTGAGCAGTACTTC	CSVKRVGGIEQYF
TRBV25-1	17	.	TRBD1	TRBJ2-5	TGTGCCTGCACCTTAGGAGGGACAGGCGACGCGGGGGAGACCCAGTACTTC	CACTLGGTGDAGETQYF
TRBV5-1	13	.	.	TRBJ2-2	TGCGCCAGCAGCCGGCTGGGCACCGGGGAGCTGTTTTTT	CASSRLGTGELFF
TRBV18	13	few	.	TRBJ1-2	TGTGCCAGCTCACCATCAGGGGCGGATGGCTACACCTTC	CASSPSGADGYTF
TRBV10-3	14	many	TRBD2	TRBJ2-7	TGTGCCATCAAGGGCGGGAGTCACTCCTACGAGCAGTACTTC	CAIKGGSHSYEQYF
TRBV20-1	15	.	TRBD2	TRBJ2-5	TGCAGCCACACTAGCGGGAGAAATAGGTTCGAGACCCAGTACTTC	CSHTSGRNRFETQYF
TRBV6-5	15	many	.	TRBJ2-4	TGTGCCAGCAGTTTCCGCACTGGAGCCAAAAACATTCAGTACTTC	CASSFRTGAKNIQYF
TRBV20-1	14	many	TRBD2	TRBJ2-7	TGCAGTGCCCTCGGACTAGCGGGAACTTACGAGCAGTACTTC	CSALGLAGTYEQYF
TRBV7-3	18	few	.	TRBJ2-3	TGTGCCAGCAGCTTCGTTTTGGAGTCGGGTAATGGGACAGATACGCAGTATTTT	CASSFVLESGNGTDTQYF
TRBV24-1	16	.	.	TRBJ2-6	TGTGCCACCAGTGATTTAACACAGTCTGGGGCCAACGTCCTGACTTTC	CATSDLTQSGANVLTF
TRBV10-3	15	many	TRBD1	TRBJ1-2	TGTGCCATCAGTGAGCCGGGACAGGGCAACTATGGCTACACCTTC	CAISEPGQGNYGYTF
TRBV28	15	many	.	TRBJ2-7	TGTGCCAGCAGTTTAAGGCGGGCTGGCTCCTACGAGCAGTACTTC	CASSLRRAGSYEQYF
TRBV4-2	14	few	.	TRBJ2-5	TGTGCCAGCAGCCAAGATCCGGGGCAAGAGACCCAGTACTTC	CASSQDPGQETQYF
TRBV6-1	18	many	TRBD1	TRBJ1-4	TGTGCCAGCAGTGAAGTCGGGACAGCGGTCGTGGGTGGTGAAAAACTGTTTTTT	CASSEVGTAVVGGEKLFF
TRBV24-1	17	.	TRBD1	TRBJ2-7	TGTGCCACCAGTGACCAAGAGAGTGACAGGGGGATAGGCGAGCAGTACTTC	CATSDQESDRGIGEQYF
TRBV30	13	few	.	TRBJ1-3	TGTGCCGGGACTCTGGGCTCTGGAAACACCATATATTTT	CAGTLGSGNTIYF
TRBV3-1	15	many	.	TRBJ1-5	TGTGCCAGCAGCCAAGGACGGAGCACAAATCAGCCCCAGCATTTT	CASSQGRSTNQPQHF
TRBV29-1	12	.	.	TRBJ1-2	TGCAGCGCCGACCACCTGGACTATGGCTACGCCTTC	CSADHLDYGYAF
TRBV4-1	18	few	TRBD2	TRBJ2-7	TGCGCCAGCAGCCAAGATCGATGGGGCGGGAGGCCTTCCTACGAGCAGTACTTC	CASSQDRWGGRPSYEQYF
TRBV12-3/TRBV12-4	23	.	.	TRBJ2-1	TGTGCCAGCAGTTTGGGGCAGGGGGTATGGAGTAGCGGGCCCCGAAGCTCCTACAATGAGCAGTTCTTC	CASSLGQGVWSSGPRSSYNEQFF
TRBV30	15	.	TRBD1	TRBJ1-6	TGTGCCTGGAGTGGGAGTGAGGGGGCGCGATCACCCCTCCACTTT	CAWSGSEGARSPLHF
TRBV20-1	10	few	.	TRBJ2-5	TGCGCCCCCTCGGGAGAGACCCAGTACTTC	CAPSGETQYF
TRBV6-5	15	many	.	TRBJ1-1	TGTGCCAGCAGTTACTCGATACGGCCGAACACTGAAGCTTTCTTT	CASSYSIRPNTEAFF
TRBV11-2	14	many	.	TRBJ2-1	TGTGCCAGCACCAACATCCCGGGTTACAATGAGCAGTTCTTC	CASTNIPGYNEQFF
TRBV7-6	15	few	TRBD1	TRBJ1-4	TGTGCCAGCAGCTTAGCAACAGGGGGAATTGAAAAACTGTTTTTT	CASSLATGGIEKLFF
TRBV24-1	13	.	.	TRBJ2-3	TGTGCCACCAGTGACCGAACTGGGGATACGCAGTATTTT	CATSDRTGDTQYF
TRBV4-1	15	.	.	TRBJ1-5	TGCGCCAGCAGCCAAGGGGCCGTCGCAAATCAGCCCCAGCATTTT	CASSQGAVANQPQHF
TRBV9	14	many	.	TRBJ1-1	TGTGCCAGCAGCGTAGACCACGGTAACACTGAAGCTTTCTTT	CASSVDHGNTEAFF
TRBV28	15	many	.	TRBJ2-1	TGTGCCAGCAGTCCACTTAGCGGCAAGTACAATGAGCAGTTCTTC	CASSPLSGKYNEQFF
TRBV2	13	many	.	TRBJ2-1	TGTGCCAGCAGTGAACAGCGATACAATGAGCAGTTCTTC	CASSEQRYNEQFF
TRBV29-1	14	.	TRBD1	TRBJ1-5	TGCAGCGTTGAGACAGGGGAAGTAGGGCAGCCCCAGCATTTT	CSVETGEVGQPQHF
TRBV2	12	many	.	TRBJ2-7	TGTGCCAGCAGTAAACTATCCTACGAGCAGTACTTC	CASSKLSYEQYF
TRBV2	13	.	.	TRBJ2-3	TGTGCCAGCAGTTGGAGGTTTTCGGATACGCAGTATTTT	CASSWRFSDTQYF
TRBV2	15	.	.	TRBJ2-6	TGTGCCAGCAGGCCCTTTTCGGCTGGGGCCAACGTCCTGACTTTC	CASRPFSAGANVLTF
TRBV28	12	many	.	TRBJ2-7	TGTGCCAGCAGAGAAATGGCCTACGAGCAGTACTTC	CASREMAYEQYF
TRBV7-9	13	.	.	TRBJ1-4	TGTGCCAGCACCCCGCGGGGAACCGAAAAACTGTTTTTT	CASTPRGTEKLFF
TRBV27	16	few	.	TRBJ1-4	TGTGCCAGCAGTTCCGCCCGAAGGGGTTCGAATGAAAAACTGTTTTTT	CASSSARRGSNEKLFF
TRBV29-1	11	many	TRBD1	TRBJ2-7	TGCAGCGCCCAGACAGGGTACGAGCAGTACTTC	CSAQTGYEQYF
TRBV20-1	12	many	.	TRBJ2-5	TGCAGTGCCCGGTGGGGGGCAGGGACCCAGTACTTC	CSARWGAGTQYF
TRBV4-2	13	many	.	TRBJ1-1	TGTGCCAGCAGACCACAGGGCAACACTGAAGCTTTCTTT	CASRPQGNTEAFF
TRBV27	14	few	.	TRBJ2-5	TGTGCCAGCAGGAAGTTGGGGGTAGGAGAGACCCAGTACTTC	CASRKLGVGETQYF
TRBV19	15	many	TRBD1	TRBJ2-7	TGTGCCAGTAAGGCAGCAGGGACAGGAGGCTACGAGCAGTACTTC	CASKAAGTGGYEQYF